This record concerns one T cell receptor (beta chain) sequence. What this receptor recognizes is not known. Base qualities are not at hand, and no much larger clone is one base apart. These data come from a study of T cell changes during pregnancy in multiple sclerosis (dated by TCRdb to the late 2010s). Study-wide context: The study looked at changes in the T cell repertoire across pregnancy in women with multiple sclerosis.

The V end gives up 3 bases and the J end 5 bases, leaving 1 base in the junction not matched to a gene. The germline V gene provides CDR1 SGHVS and CDR2 FNYEAQ. The CDR3 measures 14 amino acids from cysteine to phenylalanine. Just the 42-base CDR3 DNA is kept, in frame starting at base 1. The library was made by the immunoSEQ multiplex PCR assay. TCRdb obtained this table from immuneACCESS and retained in-frame rearrangements with V and J assigned. These tables miss some clones; where compared with another copy, unresolved V genes account for less than half of the shortfall, and the remainder is unexplained. The sample table contains approximately 40,000 clones; only one count was recorded for around 94% of them. The ten biggest clones cover about 8.3% of the sample.

The TCR was taken from a female donor with multiple sclerosis, enrolled in a pregnancy study. This specimen consisted of CD8+ T cells from peripheral blood mononuclear cells, obtained in the third trimester of pregnancy. In this chain, TRBV7-6 is recombined with TRBJ2-3; 11 bases in between match TRBD2. The DNA sequence is as follows: TGTGCCAGCAGCTTTACTAGCGGGGGAGATACGCAGTATTTT. This sequence encodes CASSFTSGGDTQYF.